A single sample gave rise to the 9 T cell receptor beta chains below, sequenced in a study of blood T cells in healthy people across ages. For the second PCR, which ran for about 6 to 11 cycles, a sample-barcoded 5' primer and a J-beta primer mix were used. TCRdb re-derived calls from the 5' RACE reads in MiXCR, one entry per CDR3 protein. The table has roughly 1 million distinct CDR3 sequences, approximately 26% seen once. In addition, the sample was reused for a study of T cells of mothers and their children.

Input material: blood. These receptors were obtained from a girl aged 2 to 10 in good health.

This sequence joins TRBV6-1 and TRBJ1-4; D unclear. With 3 bases removed from V and 6 bases from J, the gap between germline ends came to 14 bases. This CDR3 is 15 amino acids long. Germline loops: CDR1 MNHNS, CDR2 SASEGT. Here the CDR3 DNA reads TGTGCCAGCAGTGACAGCTCAACAATGGATGAAAAACTGTTTTTT. Translation: CASSDSSTMDEKLFF.

The gene calls are TRBV20-1 and TRBJ2-1; perhaps TRBD2 as D (7 bases). The CDR3 is 14 residues long. Germline values: CDR1 DFQATT, CDR2 SNEGSKA (reference sequence). The V gene lost 6 bases and the J gene lost 4 bases, with 16 bases spanning the gap. The CDR3 is CSAVMGGRYNEQFF. The CDR3 DNA reads as TGCAGTGCGGTTATGGGGGGGCGTTACAATGAGCAGTTCTTC.

J is TRBJ1-2 and V is TRBV4-1, with 7 bases identical to TRBD1. CDR1 is MGHRA and CDR2 is YSYEKL in the germline V gene. Trimming at V came to 4 bases and at J to 8 bases, leaving 16 bases not matched to a gene. The CDR3 is 16 amino acids. CDR3 amino acids: CASSPGPVPGQQGYTF. The CDR3 DNA reads TGCGCCAGCAGCCCTGGGCCTGTCCCGGGACAGCAAGGCTACACCTTC.

The chain recombines TRBV6-2 or TRBV6-3 with TRBJ2-4; D gene unclear. The germline V gene has CDR1 MNHEY and CDR2 SVGEGT. The CDR3 runs 15 residues. V gave up 6 bases and J gave up 1 base, with 13 bases separating them. The CDR3, as DNA: TGTGCCAGCAGCCGAGACGGGCCGGCCAAAAACATTCAGTACTTC. Translation: CASSRDGPAKNIQYF.

This clonotype was picked up a small number of times. The chain recombines TRBV29-1 with TRBJ2-5, with 11 bases that match TRBD2. The J call may be faulty, since TRBJ2-1 better matches the DNA end. This CDR3 comprises 15 residues. Germline assignment: CDR1 SQVTM and CDR2 ANQGSEA. In DNA, the CDR3 is TGCAGCTCCAGTAGCGGGGGGGAAGGTGGTAATGAGCAGTTCTTC. Translation gives CSSSSGGEGGNEQFF.

This chain links TRBV7-2 with TRBJ1-1, with D possibly being TRBD1 (6 bases). This CDR3 is 14 amino acids long. Trimming pared 1 base from V and 11 bases from J, leaving 17 bases between. Germline V gives CDR1 SGHTA, CDR2 FQGNSA. The CDR3 loop is CASSLGKQGLAAFF. The CDR3 DNA reads as TGTGCCAGCAGCTTAGGAAAACAGGGCTTGGCGGCTTTCTTT.

The chain links TRBV7-9 to TRBJ2-1, with D possibly being TRBD1 (6 bases). V lost 3 bases to trimming and J lost 10 bases, with 10 bases between them. The CDR3 length is 12 residues. Germline lookup yields CDR1 SEHNR and CDR2 FQNEAQ (reference sequence). CDR3: CASSFGTLEQFF. The CDR3 bases are TGTGCCAGCAGCTTCGGGACACTAGAGCAGTTCTTC.

The table lists this clonotype with a few counts. The CDR3 loop reads CASSSNRGVGVETQYF. In nucleotides, the CDR3 is TGTGCCAGCAGCTCTAATCGTGGAGTAGGAGTAGAGACCCAGTACTTC. J is TRBJ2-5 and V is TRBV7-8; D gene uncertain. The V and J ends lost 4 bases and 4 bases respectively, with 19 bases between them. The CDR3 contains 16 residues. Germline CDR1 is SGHVS and CDR2 is FQNEAQ.

Remarks on this clonotype: A junction boundary mismatches the germline segment, possibly from a read error. The chain combines TRBV28 with TRBJ2-7; no reliable D call. This CDR3 region has 14 residues. Per germline, CDR1 MDHEN and CDR2 SYDVKM. The CDR3, as DNA: TGTGCCAGCAGTTTAAGTCCCAGTTCGTACGAGCTGTACTTC. Translated: CASSLSPSSYELYF.